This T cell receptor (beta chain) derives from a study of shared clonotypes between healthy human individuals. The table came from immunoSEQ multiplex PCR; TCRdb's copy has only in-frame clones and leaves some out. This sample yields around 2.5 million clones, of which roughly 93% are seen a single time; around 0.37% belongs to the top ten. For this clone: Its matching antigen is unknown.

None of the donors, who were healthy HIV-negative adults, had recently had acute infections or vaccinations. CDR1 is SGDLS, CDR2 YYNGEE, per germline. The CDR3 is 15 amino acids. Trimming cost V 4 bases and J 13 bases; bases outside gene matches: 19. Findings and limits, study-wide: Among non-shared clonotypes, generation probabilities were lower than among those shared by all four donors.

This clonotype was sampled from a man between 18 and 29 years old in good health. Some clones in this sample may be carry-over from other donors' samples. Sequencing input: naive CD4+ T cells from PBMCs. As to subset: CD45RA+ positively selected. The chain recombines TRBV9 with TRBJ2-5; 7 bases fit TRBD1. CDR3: CASSPNAGTAIRRYF. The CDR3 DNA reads TGTGCCAGCAGCCCAAATGCCGGGACAGCCATCAGACGGTACTTC.